Listed below are T cell receptor beta chains from one sample, sequenced in a study of blood T cell repertoires in COVID-19. Profiled with immunoSEQ multiplex PCR; TCRdb holds only in-frame clones, not every one. The sample holds some 25,000 clones; approximately 80% are singletons and the top ten take 2% to 2.5%. Sequencing was performed on peripheral blood. Every receptor here comes from a woman aged 70-85 years with COVID-19, enrolled during active disease. The CDR3 runs from the conserved cysteine through the conserved F or W. The order of the fields is D gene, clone size, V gene, J gene, CDR3 protein, CDR3 DNA. A D gene is named only where the DNA matches it firmly. Expanded clones get a size class; other rows say once, few or many, or leave the size out.

D gene: TRBD1; clone size: NA; V gene: TRBV7-4; J gene: TRBJ1-5; CDR3 protein: CASSSDRGLFPQPQHF; CDR3 DNA: TGTGCCAGCAGCTCAGACAGGGGGCTCTTCCCTCAGCCCCAGCATTTT
D gene: TRBD1; clone size: NA; V gene: TRBV29-1; J gene: TRBJ1-4; CDR3 protein: CSGVGQGGGEKLFF; CDR3 DNA: TGCAGCGGGGTGGGGCAGGGGGGCGGCGAAAAACTGTTTTTT
D gene: NA; clone size: NA; V gene: TRBV5-1; J gene: TRBJ2-5; CDR3 protein: CASSRGGAQETQYF; CDR3 DNA: TGCGCCAGCAGTAGGGGGGGGGCCCAAGAGACCCAGTACTTC
D gene: NA; clone size: NA; V gene: TRBV3-1/TRBV3-2; J gene: TRBJ1-5; CDR3 protein: CASSQQGNPNQPQHF; CDR3 DNA: TGTGCCAGCAGCCAACAGGGAAACCCCAATCAGCCCCAGCATTTT
D gene: TRBD2; clone size: NA; V gene: TRBV6-4; J gene: TRBJ2-3; CDR3 protein: CASSDGGLGTQYF; CDR3 DNA: TGTGCCAGCAGTGACGGAGGACTAGGTACGCAGTATTTT
D gene: TRBD1; clone size: once; V gene: TRBV7-9; J gene: TRBJ2-1; CDR3 protein: CASSEGRGPTNNEQFF; CDR3 DNA: TGTGCCAGCAGCGAAGGCAGGGGGCCAACCAACAATGAGCAGTTCTTC
D gene: NA; clone size: NA; V gene: TRBV19; J gene: TRBJ1-2; CDR3 protein: CASSIEGSARAGSGYTF; CDR3 DNA: TGTGCCAGTAGTATCGAGGGGTCAGCGAGAGCGGGATCTGGCTACACCTTC
D gene: NA; clone size: few; V gene: TRBV19; J gene: TRBJ1-5; CDR3 protein: CASSIGVDSRRPQHF; CDR3 DNA: TGTGCCAGTAGTATAGGGGTCGACAGTCGTCGGCCCCAGCATTTT
D gene: NA; clone size: NA; V gene: TRBV6-1; J gene: TRBJ2-5; CDR3 protein: CASSETGAGETQYF; CDR3 DNA: TGTGCCAGCAGTGAAACTGGGGCCGGAGAGACCCAGTACTTC
D gene: NA; clone size: NA; V gene: TRBV5-5; J gene: TRBJ1-3; CDR3 protein: CASSLRAPSGNTIYF; CDR3 DNA: TGTGCCAGCAGCTTGCGAGCCCCTTCTGGAAACACCATATATTTT
D gene: TRBD1; clone size: NA; V gene: TRBV27; J gene: TRBJ1-2; CDR3 protein: CASSFGDRLNYGYTF; CDR3 DNA: TGTGCCAGCAGTTTCGGGGACAGACTTAACTATGGCTACACCTTC
D gene: NA; clone size: NA; V gene: TRBV19; J gene: TRBJ1-2; CDR3 protein: CASNRRTAGGYGYTF; CDR3 DNA: TGTGCCAGTAATAGGAGGACCGCGGGGGGATATGGCTACACCTTC
D gene: NA; clone size: NA; V gene: TRBV25-1; J gene: TRBJ1-6; CDR3 protein: CASSEGSSPLHF; CDR3 DNA: TGTGCCAGCAGTGAAGGGAGTTCACCCCTCCACTTT
D gene: TRBD1; clone size: NA; V gene: TRBV19; J gene: TRBJ1-2; CDR3 protein: CASGDSPNYGYTF; CDR3 DNA: TGTGCCTCCGGGGACAGCCCTAACTATGGCTACACCTTC
D gene: TRBD1; clone size: NA; V gene: TRBV27; J gene: TRBJ1-1; CDR3 protein: CASSQQGNEAFF; CDR3 DNA: TGTGCCAGCAGTCAACAGGGGAATGAAGCTTTCTTT
D gene: TRBD2; clone size: NA; V gene: TRBV5-3; J gene: TRBJ2-4; CDR3 protein: CARSLLAGLTKNIQYF; CDR3 DNA: TGTGCCAGAAGCCTACTAGCGGGGCTGACCAAAAACATTCAGTACTTC
D gene: TRBD1; clone size: NA; V gene: TRBV28; J gene: TRBJ1-1; CDR3 protein: CASSFGTGRMNTEAFF; CDR3 DNA: TGTGCCAGCAGTTTTGGGACAGGTAGGATGAACACTGAAGCTTTCTTT
D gene: TRBD1; clone size: NA; V gene: TRBV2; J gene: TRBJ1-2; CDR3 protein: CASSGDRGNYGYTF; CDR3 DNA: TGTGCCAGCAGTGGGGACAGGGGTAACTATGGCTACACCTTC
D gene: NA; clone size: NA; V gene: TRBV7-5; J gene: TRBJ1-1; CDR3 protein: CARSRRQGARLNTEAFF; CDR3 DNA: TGTGCCAGAAGCCGCCGACAGGGGGCCCGGCTGAACACCGAAGCTTTCTTT
D gene: TRBD1; clone size: NA; V gene: TRBV28; J gene: TRBJ1-6; CDR3 protein: CAGSTGTGVSPLHF; CDR3 DNA: TGTGCCGGATCAACCGGGACAGGAGTTTCACCCCTCCACTTT
D gene: NA; clone size: NA; V gene: TRBV18; J gene: TRBJ2-1; CDR3 protein: CASSPDSARGSNEQFF; CDR3 DNA: TGTGCCAGCTCACCTGACAGCGCCAGGGGTAGCAATGAGCAGTTCTTC
D gene: NA; clone size: NA; V gene: TRBV10-3; J gene: TRBJ1-3; CDR3 protein: CAISDLPQGTGNTIYF; CDR3 DNA: TGTGCCATCAGTGACCTTCCGCAGGGGACTGGAAACACCATATATTTT
D gene: TRBD1; clone size: NA; V gene: TRBV6-6; J gene: TRBJ1-2; CDR3 protein: CASSGGDRPLGGYTF; CDR3 DNA: TGTGCCAGCAGTGGGGGGGACAGGCCCTTAGGGGGCTACACCTTC
D gene: TRBD1; clone size: NA; V gene: TRBV5-4; J gene: TRBJ2-7; CDR3 protein: CASSLVGQGAGEQYF; CDR3 DNA: TGTGCCAGCAGCTTGGTGGGACAGGGGGCAGGGGAGCAGTACTTC
D gene: TRBD1; clone size: once; V gene: TRBV19; J gene: TRBJ1-2; CDR3 protein: CASSSWTGAHRGYTF; CDR3 DNA: TGTGCCAGTAGTAGTTGGACAGGGGCCCATCGAGGCTACACCTTC
D gene: NA; clone size: NA; V gene: TRBV7-9; J gene: TRBJ1-1; CDR3 protein: CASSPTTGAMNTEAFF; CDR3 DNA: TGTGCCAGCAGCCCTACGACAGGAGCAATGAACACTGAAGCTTTCTTT
D gene: NA; clone size: NA; V gene: TRBV29-1; J gene: TRBJ1-4; CDR3 protein: CSVGIGQGGEKLFF; CDR3 DNA: TGCAGCGTTGGTATCGGGCAGGGCGGTGAAAAACTGTTTTTT